This TCR beta chain was identified during a study of blood T cell repertoires in COVID-19. For the study at large: Donors in the United States, Italy and Spain gave samples during acute or convalescent COVID-19. From T cells, B-cell-depleted T cells, or PBMCs came the material, which was cDNA or gDNA.

Original handling: The authors estimated nucleated cell counts from reference gene primer amplification. TCRdb's copy holds only in-frame clones and misses some; the assay was immunoSEQ multiplex PCR. The DNA gave D and trimming, while V, J and clone size come from that table. The sample records about 170,000 clones, approximately 90% being singletons. Enrolled during active infection, Seattle patients were then followed longitudinally. Source material: peripheral blood. The TCR originated in a man aged 18 to 29 with COVID-19, enrolled during active disease.

CDR3 protein: CASSAAGLSSYEQYF. CDR3 coding DNA: TGTGCCAGCAGCGCAGCGGGATTGAGCTCCTACGAGCAGTACTTC. This chain uses TRBV7-9 with TRBJ2-7, with TRBD2 matching 7 bases. After removal of 5 bases from V and 0 bases from J, the junction contained 7 bases not matched to a gene. This CDR3 has 15 residues. From germline, CDR1 is SEHNR and CDR2 FQNEAQ (reference sequence).